A single sample gave rise to the 7 T cell receptor beta chains below, sequenced in a study of T-cell reconstitution after alpha-beta-depleted transplantation in children. Unique molecular identifiers were built into the TCRbeta library. TCRdb reprocessed the PCR reads with MiXCR, giving one entry per CDR3 protein. Counted here are about 540,000 distinct CDR3 sequences, roughly 27% occurring once; the ten biggest clones make up 30% to 45%. Specimen: PBMCs, collected before TCRalphabeta/CD19-depleted stem cell transplant. The receptors originated from a boy in the first two years of life with Wiskott-Aldrich syndrome, due to receive a stem cell transplant.

The chain has TRBV7-9 and TRBJ2-1, with D possibly being TRBD2 (6 bases). The V and J ends lost 3 bases and 8 bases respectively, with 20 bases between them. Germline V gene sequence: CDR1 SEHNR, CDR2 FQNEAQ (reference sequence). This CDR3 comprises 16 residues. CDR3 in amino acids: CASSFSSGLWVDEQFF. The CDR3 nucleotides are TGTGCCAGCAGCTTCTCCTCGGGACTGTGGGTCGATGAGCAGTTCTTC.

This chain uses TRBV20-1 with TRBJ2-7; D might be TRBD2 (5 bases). Germline CDR1 is DFQATT and CDR2 is SNEGSKA (reference sequence). V gave up 2 bases and J gave up 5 bases, with 13 bases separating them. The CDR3 length is 13 residues. This chain's CDR3 is CSARLGSTNEQYF. The CDR3 region has the DNA TGCAGTGCTAGATTAGGGAGTACCAACGAGCAGTACTTC.

This clonotype was counted a few times. V and J are TRBV7-2 and TRBJ1-5; D not resolved. The CDR3 runs to 13 residues. CDR1 is SGHTA, CDR2 FQGNSA, per germline. V was clipped by 5 bases and J by 3 bases, with 8 bases between them. CDR3 sequence: CASSQEFNQPQHF. The CDR3, as DNA: TGTGCCAGCAGCCAAGAGTTCAATCAGCCCCAGCATTTT. Full variable domain (missing parts from reference TRBV7-2 and TRBJ1-5): GAGVSQSPSNKVTEKGKDVELRCDPISGHTALYWYRQSLGQGLEFLIYFQGNSAPDKSGLPSDRFSAERTGGSVSTLTIQRTQQEDSAVYLCASSQEFNQPQHFGDGTRLSIL.

The J gene is TRBJ2-3, the V gene TRBV7-2; weak D call: TRBD2 (5 bases). Trimming took off 2 bases at V and 8 bases at J, with 11 bases between the two ends. This CDR3 contains 13 residues. CDR1 is SGHTA and CDR2 is FQGNSA in the germline V gene. The CDR3 sequence: CASSLYLAGTQYF. Written as DNA, the CDR3 is TGTGCCAGCAGCTTATATCTAGCCGGTACGCAGTATTTT.

In its sample, this clonotype was seen a few times. This chain links TRBV10-3 with TRBJ2-2, with D possibly matching TRBD2 (5 bases). V gave up 8 bases and J gave up 1 base, with 8 bases separating them. This CDR3 region has 13 residues. From germline, CDR1 is ENHRY and CDR2 SYGVKD. CDR3 in DNA: TGTGCCATCTACCGGGAGAACACCGGGGAGCTGTTTTTT. Its translation: CAIYRENTGELFF.

This chain uses TRBV7-8 with TRBJ1-1, with D possibly matching TRBD1 (5 bases). Trimming took 1 base from V and 1 from J, leaving 10 bases between them. The CDR3 runs to 15 residues. Germline loops: CDR1 SGHVS, CDR2 FQNEAQ. In nucleotides, the CDR3 is TGTGCCAGCAGCTTAGGGGCAGGGACGAACACTGAAGCTTTCTTT. Its protein product is CASSLGAGTNTEAFF.

The genes are TRBV5-1 and TRBJ1-5; D is ambiguous. Trimming took off 0 bases at V and 8 bases at J, with 9 bases between the two ends. CDR1 is SGHRS, CDR2 YFSETQ, per germline. This CDR3 contains 13 residues. The CDR3 loop is CASSLAGREPQHF. Here the CDR3 DNA reads TGCGCCAGCAGCTTGGCTGGCCGAGAGCCCCAGCATTTT.